The 19 T cell receptor beta chains presented below share a single source sample, sequenced in a study of T cells in Graves' hyperthyroidism and ophthalmopathy. The CDR3 regions of TCR beta were amplified from RNA transcripts. HTBI primers drove first-round RT-PCR of the TCR CDR3. TCRdb re-called the multiplex PCR reads with MiXCR, one entry per CDR3 protein. The sample has fewer than 450,000 distinct CDR3 sequences, 15% to 20% seen once. The sequenced sample consisted of blood. The receptor set was obtained from a woman aged 25 to 39 with Graves' hyperthyroidism that later progressed to Graves' ophthalmopathy.

The chain employs TRBV6-1 and TRBJ1-2; no reliable D call. The V gene lost 6 bases and the J gene lost 5 bases, with 10 bases spanning the gap. The CDR3 sequence is 12 residues long. CDR1 MNHNS and CDR2 SASEGT come from the germline V gene. The CDR3 DNA reads TGTGCCAGCAGCTCGAACAGATATGGCTACACCTTC. Its protein product is CASSSNRYGYTF.

Remarks on this clonotype: Just one base apart from a much larger clone, this may be a read error. The chain recombines TRBV27 with TRBJ2-3, with 9 bases matching TRBD2. Germline lookup yields CDR1 MNHEY and CDR2 SMNVEV (reference sequence). This CDR3 is built from 15 residues. CDR3 region: CASSRRRGGAETQYF. CDR3 nucleotides: TGTGCCAGCAGCCGTCGGCGGGGGGGTGCAGAGACGCAGTATTTT.

This clonotype has at least ten counts. This sequence joins TRBV2 and TRBJ2-1; D not resolved. The V end lost 2 bases, the J end lost 8 bases, and 13 bases lay between the germline ends. Germline CDR1 is SNHLY and CDR2 is FYNNEI. This CDR3 is 14 amino acids long. The CDR3 coding sequence is TGTGCCAGCAGTGAATCTAGGACGGGCCATGAGCAGTTCTTC. It translates to CASSESRTGHEQFF.

This clonotype was counted between two and nine times. The V and J genes are TRBV28 and TRBJ2-4, with 10 bases aligning to TRBD2. V dropped 0 bases and J dropped 0; count of bases not matched to a gene: 14. This CDR3 region has 21 residues. Germline CDR1 MDHEN, CDR2 SYDVKM. The DNA for the CDR3 is TGTGCCAGCAGTTTATGGGGGGGGCTAGCGGGAGAAGGGGGAGCCAAAAACATTCAGTACTTC. Its protein product is CASSLWGGLAGEGGAKNIQYF.

This clonotype was seen many times. The chain is built from TRBV19 and TRBJ1-1, with D possibly matching TRBD1 (6 bases). The CDR3 has 15 residues. The germline V gene encodes CDR1 LNHDA and CDR2 SQIVND (reference sequence). V lost 4 bases to trimming and J lost 0 bases, with 12 bases between them. The CDR3 sequence: CASSSGQLMNTEAFF. The CDR3 DNA reads TGTGCCAGTAGTAGCGGACAGCTCATGAACACTGAAGCTTTCTTT.

This clonotype was seen ten or more times. The chain carries TRBV28 and TRBJ2-1, with D perhaps assigned TRBD1 or TRBD2 (5 bases each). The germline V and J ends were trimmed by 5 bases and 3 bases, with 17 bases remaining between them. From germline, CDR1 is MDHEN and CDR2 SYDVKM. The CDR3 loop spans 16 amino acids. The CDR3 sequence: CASSRAGTPVYNEQFF. The CDR3 bases are TGTGCCAGCAGTCGAGCCGGGACCCCCGTCTACAATGAGCAGTTCTTC.

This clonotype has only a few counts. The chain is built from TRBV19 and TRBJ2-4; D unclear. The CDR3 covers 15 residues. Germline-derived CDR1 and CDR2 are LNHDA and SQIVND (reference sequence). V was cut by 0 bases and J by 8 bases, with 14 bases left in between. The DNA for the CDR3 is TGTGCCAGTAGTATAGAGGTTTATCCCTCGGACATTCAGTACTTC. Amino acids: CASSIEVYPSDIQYF.

V and J are TRBV10-2 and TRBJ2-4; 7 nucleotides line up with TRBD1. J gave up 1 base and V 7 bases, and 7 bases lay outside the gene matches. The CDR3 is 15 amino acids. Germline CDR1 reads WSHSY; CDR2 reads SAAADI. CDR3 sequence reads: CASKRGQGAKNIQYF. The CDR3 DNA follows: TGCGCCAGCAAAAGGGGGCAGGGGGCCAAAAACATTCAGTACTTC.

Ten or more counts support this clonotype. CDR3 bases: TGTGCCAGCAGTGCTCAGACGGGACAGGGGGACACCGGGGAGCTGTTTTTT. It codes for CASSAQTGQGDTGELFF. V is TRBV2 and J is TRBJ2-2; TRBD1 aligns across 11 bases. J lost 3 bases, V lost 4 bases, and 7 bases had no gene match. Germline V CDR1 and CDR2: SNHLY, FYNNEI. There are 17 residues in the CDR3.

On this clonotype itself: A much larger clone is a single base away; this may be a read error. This chain joins TRBV20-1 and TRBJ1-6; D might be TRBD1 (5 bases). Trimming shortened V by 3 bases and J by 7 bases, and 10 bases separated the two germline ends. Germline CDR1 reads DFQATT; CDR2 reads SNEGSKA (reference sequence). The CDR3 is 13 amino acids. CDR3: CSARTDRNSPLHF. For the CDR3, the DNA is TGCAGTGCTAGGACCGACAGAAATTCACCCCTCCACTTT.

The rearrangement uses TRBV3-1 and TRBJ2-5, with TRBD2 matching over 13 bases. V lost 4 bases, J lost 2 bases, and 4 bases stayed unmatched. This CDR3 is built from 16 residues. The germline V gene encodes CDR1 LGHDT and CDR2 YNNKEL (reference sequence). CDR3 residues: CASSPTSGGLQETQYF. As DNA, the CDR3 is TGTGCCAGCAGCCCGACTAGCGGGGGGTTACAAGAGACCCAGTACTTC.

This clonotype was observed many times. The chain couples TRBV29-1 to TRBJ2-7; D possibly corresponds to TRBD2 (5 bases). The length of the CDR3 is 14 residues. V was cut by 7 bases and J by 4 bases, with 20 bases left in between. Germline V CDR1 and CDR2: SQVTM, ANQGSEA. The CDR3 bases are TGCAGCGCCGCATCTAGCCGGGGTCATTACGAGCAGTACTTC. This sequence encodes CSAASSRGHYEQYF.

The table lists this clonotype with many counts. The chain is built from TRBV5-5 and TRBJ2-1; D uncertain. The germline V gene encodes CDR1 SGHKS and CDR2 YYEKEE (reference sequence). The germline V and J ends were trimmed by 1 base and 5 bases, with 13 bases remaining between them. The CDR3 is made up of 15 amino acids. CDR3 nucleotide sequence: TGTGCCAGCAGCTTGAGCCCTACTTCCCACAATGAGCAGTTCTTC. Amino acid sequence: CASSLSPTSHNEQFF.

This clonotype showed up many times. The chain links TRBV2 to TRBJ2-7; D may correspond to TRBD1 or TRBD2 (5 bases each). Germline assignment: CDR1 SNHLY and CDR2 FYNNEI. V lost 6 bases, J lost 6 bases, and 21 bases lay in between. The CDR3 covers 15 residues. CDR3 nucleotide sequence: TGTGCCAGCAGCACGAGGTCAGGGAGAACGTCCGAGCAGTACTTC. It is translated as CASSTRSGRTSEQYF.

This clonotype was seen only a few times. The rearrangement links TRBV4-1 to TRBJ1-3; maybe TRBD1 (6 bases). The CDR3 is 20 amino acids. Germline V CDR1 and CDR2: MGHRA, YSYEKL. Trimming took 0 bases from V and 0 from J, leaving 21 bases between them. For the CDR3, the DNA is TGCGCCAGCAGCCAAGATCTTCAGGACAGTGATGGCTACTCTGGAAACACCATATATTTT. Translating it yields CASSQDLQDSDGYSGNTIYF.

This clonotype was observed once. The chain employs TRBV27 and TRBJ1-6; D is uncertain. CDR1 and CDR2 (germline): MNHEY, SMNVEV (reference sequence). The CDR3 loop spans 13 amino acids. V was cut by 6 bases and J by 7 bases, with 10 bases left in between. DNA for the CDR3: TGTGCCAGCAGGCTCAGTGGGAATTCACCCCTCCACTTT. Its protein is CASRLSGNSPLHF.

This clonotype was seen only a few times. The chain couples TRBV5-1 to TRBJ1-2, with D tentatively TRBD1 (6 bases). CDR1 is SGHRS and CDR2 is YFSETQ in the germline V gene. Trimming shortened V by 6 bases and J by 5 bases, and 20 bases separated the two germline ends. The CDR3 runs 15 residues. Here the CDR3 reads CASNWDPAGVYGYTF. The CDR3 nucleotides read TGCGCCAGCAACTGGGATCCGGCAGGGGTGTATGGCTACACCTTC.

This clonotype was observed at least ten times. The rearrangement uses TRBV30 and TRBJ2-2; D is possibly TRBD1 (6 bases). Germline assignment: CDR1 GTSNPN and CDR2 SVGIG (reference sequence). This CDR3 spans 15 amino acids. V was shortened by 4 bases and J by 6 bases, with 18 bases between the two germline ends. The CDR3 sequence is CAWNTGTLVSGELFF. The CDR3 DNA sequence: TGTGCCTGGAATACAGGGACCCTCGTTTCCGGGGAGCTGTTTTTT.

This clonotype was observed many times. The CDR3: CASRRLGQGEMWKDGYTF. The CDR3 DNA is TGTGCCAGCAGAAGACTCGGACAGGGGGAAATGTGGAAGGATGGCTACACCTTC. This chain links TRBV27 with TRBJ1-2, with 10 bases fitting TRBD1. With 6 bases clipped from V and 6 bases from J, the junction kept 19 bases outside the gene matches. CDR1 and CDR2 (germline): MNHEY, SMNVEV (reference sequence). The CDR3 loop spans 18 amino acids.